The T cell receptor (beta chain) described here comes from a study of blood T cell repertoires in COVID-19. At the level of the study: Acute and convalescent COVID-19 specimens originated in the United States, Italy and Spain. PBMCs, B-cell-depleted T cells, or T cells were the source of the cDNA or gDNA that made up the material.

The ends were cut back, 0 bases at V and 2 bases at J, with 10 bases in the middle. Germline lookup yields CDR1 SGDLS and CDR2 YYNGEE. The CDR3 is 15 amino acids. In the original processing: Nucleated cell counts were estimated from reference gene primer amplification. TCRdb's copy holds only in-frame clones and misses some; the assay was immunoSEQ multiplex PCR. V and J calls and clone size are copied from that table; D and trimming were computed from the DNA. The sample has 310,000 or so clones; 86% are singletons. This chain uses TRBV9 with TRBJ2-3, with D tentatively TRBD2 (6 bases). The receptor was derived from a woman in her forties or fifties with acute or convalescent COVID-19. Sequenced: peripheral blood. CDR3 nucleotides: TGTGCCAGCAGCGTAGTACGCGGGGCCACAGATACGCAGTATTTT. This codes for CASSVVRGATDTQYF.